This T cell receptor delta chain originates from a study of Vδ1+ human thymocytes. The CDR3 totals 16 residues. Between the trimmed V and J ends, which lost 2 bases and 3 bases, there was a span of 16 bases. Germline assignment: CDR1 TSWWSYY and CDR2 QGS. This clone was counted between two and nine times. What it recognizes is unknown. Sequences come from RNA converted to cDNA by reverse transcription. Pooled V-gene forward primers with one constant-region reverse primer generated the CDR3 amplicons by multiplex PCR. TCRdb re-processed the multiplex PCR reads using CATT. The data hold 20,000 to 25,000 delta-chain clones, with over 7% observed a single time. Thymocytes were sorted as CD3+ TCRVdelta1+ TCRVdelta2- after alphabeta T cell depletion. Study findings and constraints: Many TRG clonotypes were shared between donors; TRD repertoires were essentially private. In the thymus, TRG and TRD repertoires looked highly polyclonal with Gaussian CDR3 lengths.

The chain recombines TRDV1 with TRDJ1; D is ambiguous. This TCR came from a child under two years old who had congenital heart surgery. The sequenced material came from Vdelta1+ gamma-delta thymocytes from the thymus. Subset specified: FACS-sorted CD3+ TCRalphabeta- TCRVdelta1+ TCRVdelta2- thymocytes. Here the CDR3 reads CALGEESSYPSDKLIF. The CDR3 DNA is TGTGCTCTTGGGGAAGAGAGTTCTTACCCATCCGATAAACTCATCTTT.